This T cell receptor (beta chain) is from a study of blood T cells in healthy people across ages. Isolation of PBMCs gave at least 7 million cells per sample. Then a second PCR, running roughly 7 to 11 cycles, was carried out with a sample-barcoded 5' primer and a J-beta primer mix. Each sample provided no less than 2.5 million CDR3-containing paired-end reads. TCRdb ran MiXCR on the 5' RACE reads and lists one entry per CDR3 protein. The sample contains 890,000 or so distinct CDR3 sequences, approximately 65% of which appear only once. Study results and limitations: The percentage of naive T cells correlated strongly with TCR beta diversity. More naive CD4+ cells and higher diversity were found in long-lived than in aged donors.

Germline V gives CDR1 SQVTM, CDR2 ANQGSEA. V was pared by 6 bases and J by 0 bases, with 27 bases between. This CDR3 has 19 amino acids. This clonotype turned up a few times. What it binds is not known. The genes are TRBV29-1 and TRBJ2-1, with a tentative D call TRBD2 (6 bases). The source of this sequence is a man aged 30 to 45 in good health. The specimen was blood. The CDR3 sequence is CSVDRRELGRLSSYNEQFF. The CDR3 nucleotides read TGCAGCGTCGACCGCCGGGAGCTCGGCCGGCTAAGCTCCTACAATGAGCAGTTCTTC.